Sequencing of this T cell receptor (beta chain) was carried out in a study of Graves' ophthalmopathy and Graves' hyperthyroidism. For the study at large: Stable hyperthyroidism meant no ophthalmopathy within 18 months of follow-up. Study-level results: As the model predicted ophthalmopathy progression, it achieved a sensitivity of about 71% and a specificity of about 78%. A model built from 13 signatures distinguished ophthalmopathy from stable hyperthyroidism with 87.88% sensitivity and about 77% specificity. Detection in blood was also observed for most expanded thyroid clonotypes above 0.001 frequency.

CDR3 regions of TCR beta were amplified from RNA transcripts. The authors performed first-round RT-PCR with HTBI primers and then a second-round multiplex PCR. TCRdb independently ran MiXCR on the multiplex PCR reads; one entry per CDR3 protein. This sample has 500,000 to 700,000 distinct CDR3 sequences, with roughly 40% found just once. The CDR3 consists of 14 residues. Trimming pared 8 bases from V and 5 bases from J, leaving 18 bases between. Germline CDR1 reads SQVTM; CDR2 reads ANQGSEA. With respect to this clonotype: The antigen remains unidentified.

The sample was peripheral blood or thyroid tissue (not recorded which). The sequence came from an adult man with Graves' hyperthyroidism. The rearrangement links TRBV29-1 to TRBJ1-4; possible D gene TRBD1, 5 bases. The chain's CDR3 is CSSRPGRVNEKLFF. The CDR3 coding sequence is TGCAGCTCGCGTCCGGGACGGGTGAATGAAAAACTGTTTTTT. The variable domain in full, with the rest retrieved from reference TRBV29-1 and TRBJ1-4, is SAVISQKPSRDICQRGTSLTIQCQVDSQVTMMFWYRQQPGQSLTLIATANQGSEATYESGFVIDKFPISRPNLTFSTLTVSNMSPEDSSIYLCSSRPGRVNEKLFFGSGTQLSVL.